Listed here is a single TCR beta chain. In the authors' workflow: From reference gene primer amplification, estimates of nucleated cell counts were derived. The assay was immunoSEQ multiplex PCR, and TCRdb's table has in-frame clones only and misses some. V and J calls and clone size come straight from that table; D and trimming were deduced from the DNA. The sample yields about 480,000 clones, 85% to 90% seen once. Participants had their cohort set by participant-reported clinical history. Cohort 3 recovery required two negative PCRs, clearance, or symptom resolution. The data stem from a study of blood T cell repertoires in COVID-19. Overall study context: The United States, Italy and Spain supplied acute and convalescent COVID-19 samples.

This CDR3 contains 17 residues. V was trimmed by 0 bases and J by 2 bases, leaving 15 bases between them. Germline CDR1 and CDR2: SGDLS and YYNGEE. Sequencing input: PBMCs or T cells enriched from blood (not recorded which). The sequence derives from a woman in her thirties or forties who had recovered from COVID-19. The chain combines TRBV9 with TRBJ1-3, with D tentatively TRBD1 (5 bases). DNA of the CDR3: TGTGCCAGCAGCGTAGCTCTCAGCAGGGAGGCTGGAAACACCATATATTTT. Its protein product is CASSVALSREAGNTIYF. Supplemented by reference TRBV9 and TRBJ1-3, the full variable domain reads DSGVTQTPKHLITATGQRVTLRCSPRSGDLSVYWYQQSLDQGLQFLIQYYNGEERAKGNILERFSAQQFPDLHSELNLSSLELGDSALYFCASSVALSREAGNTIYFGEGSWLTVV.